These 27 T cell receptor beta chains came from one sample sequenced in a study of shared clonotypes between healthy human individuals (dated by TCRdb to the early 2020s). The library was generated by the immunoSEQ multiplex PCR assay. TCRdb's version of the immuneACCESS table is confined to in-frame rearrangements and falls short of the full clone set. An unresolved V gene accounts for under half of the shortfall where checked; the remainder is of unknown origin. The sample table holds approximately 350,000 clones, of which approximately 74% were seen once. The ten most abundant clones make up around 10% of the sample. The sample comprised memory CD4+ T cells sorted from blood. The cell subset or site label corresponds to: CD45RA-negative fraction. Receptor source: a young man in good health.

The chain couples TRBV7-2 to TRBJ2-7; D is perhaps TRBD1 (6 bases). The CDR3 is made up of 16 amino acids. Trimming stripped 5 bases from V and 3 bases from J, with 20 bases between. CDR1 and CDR2 from the germline V gene are SGHTA and FQGNSA. The CDR3 sequence is CASSPTPGQTIYEQYF. DNA for the CDR3: TGTGCCAGCAGCCCAACACCGGGACAAACTATCTACGAGCAGTACTTC.

There are many counts of this clone. DNA of the CDR3: TGTGCCAGCAGACCTCTCACAGGGGATGCCACTGAAGCTTTCTTT. This encodes CASRPLTGDATEAFF. The chain combines TRBV6-6 with TRBJ1-1; 7 positions agree with TRBD1. This CDR3 region has 15 residues. After removal of 6 bases from V and 4 bases from J, the junction contained 11 bases not matched to a gene. The V gene's germline CDR1 is MNHNY and CDR2 SVGAGI (reference sequence).

This clone has a handful of counts. The V and J genes are TRBV7-6 and TRBJ2-2, with TRBD2 matching over 14 bases. Trimming cost V 2 bases and J 6 bases; bases outside gene matches: 11. From germline, CDR1 is SGHVS and CDR2 FNYEAQ. The CDR3 length is 19 residues. The DNA for the CDR3 is TGTGCCAGCAGCTTACTATCCGGGACTAGCGGGAGTAAGGCCGGGGAGCTGTTTTTT. It encodes CASSLLSGTSGSKAGELFF.

The chain uses TRBV5-1 and TRBJ2-1; 9 nucleotides match TRBD2. Germline trimming cut 3 bases from V and 2 bases from J; bases unmatched to any gene: 3. Germline CDR1 reads SGHRS; CDR2 reads YFSETQ. The CDR3 length is 15 residues. This chain's CDR3 is CASSSSGTAYNEQFF. The CDR3 nucleotides are TGCGCCAGCAGCTCTAGCGGGACGGCCTACAATGAGCAGTTCTTC.

This clone came up a few times. The chain uses TRBV30 and TRBJ1-2, with D unclear. V lost 0 bases and J 4 bases, leaving 12 bases between the germline ends. CDR3 length: 14 amino acids. CDR1 is GTSNPN, CDR2 SVGIG, per germline (reference sequence). This CDR3 is CAWSVSFGSYGYTF. DNA of the CDR3: TGTGCCTGGAGTGTATCCTTCGGCAGCTATGGCTACACCTTC. The full variable domain, its missing parts supplied by reference TRBV30 and TRBJ1-2, is SQTIHQWPATLVQPVGSPLSLECTVEGTSNPNLYWYRQAAGRGLQLLFYSVGIGQISSEVPQNLSASRPQDRQFILSSKKLLLSDSGFYLCAWSVSFGSYGYTFGSGTRLTVV.

This clone was seen once. The chain couples TRBV2 to TRBJ1-5; maybe TRBD1 (5 bases). The CDR3 sequence is 14 residues long. The germline V and J ends were trimmed by 6 bases and 9 bases, with 18 bases remaining between them. In germline, CDR1 is SNHLY, CDR2 FYNNEI. CDR3 bases: TGTGCCAGCAGCATTGGGACTGATATCAGGCCCCAGCATTTT. Its protein is CASSIGTDIRPQHF.

This sequence joins TRBV27 and TRBJ1-2; D is unresolved. This CDR3 is built from 14 residues. Germline V lookup: CDR1 MNHEY, CDR2 SMNVEV (reference sequence). V lost 5 bases to trimming and J lost 6 bases, with 16 bases between them. Written as DNA, the CDR3 is TGTGCCAGCAGTCCCCGCGCGAGGGTGGATGGCTACACCTTC. Translating it yields CASSPRARVDGYTF.

The chain uses TRBV28 and TRBJ2-1; 13 bases agree with TRBD2. After removal of 1 base from V and 8 bases from J, the junction contained 17 bases not matched to a gene. This CDR3 has 20 amino acids. Germline loops: CDR1 MDHEN, CDR2 SYDVKM. The CDR3: CASSLFQKTSGRAFLDEQFF. The CDR3, as DNA: TGTGCCAGCAGTTTATTCCAGAAAACTAGCGGGAGGGCCTTTCTCGATGAGCAGTTCTTC.

The chain uses TRBV29-1 and TRBJ2-5; 9 bases fit TRBD2. Germline V gene sequence: CDR1 SQVTM, CDR2 ANQGSEA. This CDR3 is 14 amino acids long. J gave up 5 bases and V 4 bases, and 8 bases lay outside the gene matches. The DNA of the CDR3 is TGCAGCGTTGCCCCTAGCGGGACCCGTGAGACCCAGTACTTC. It yields the protein CSVAPSGTRETQYF.

J is TRBJ1-5 and V is TRBV30; possibly TRBD1 for D (6 bases). The CDR3 has 12 residues. CDR1 GTSNPN and CDR2 SVGIG come from the germline V gene (reference sequence). The V end lost 3 bases, the J end lost 6 bases, and 9 bases lay between the germline ends. CDR3 DNA sequence: TGTGCCTGGAGCACAGGGTTTCAGCCCCAGCATTTT. Protein sequence: CAWSTGFQPQHF.

This clone was recorded once. This rearrangement joins TRBV5-1 to TRBJ2-7; TRBD1 matches 9 bases. Germline V gene data show CDR1 as SGHRS and CDR2 as YFSETQ. The J segment lost 0 bases and the V segment lost 0 bases, leaving 10 bases of the junction unmatched. The CDR3 loop spans 18 amino acids. In DNA, the CDR3 is TGCGCCAGCAGCTTGGGGGTTAGTTGGACAGGGGACTCCTACGAGCAGTACTTC. This translates into CASSLGVSWTGDSYEQYF.

The chain links TRBV19 to TRBJ2-3; D not certain. Trimming took off 1 base at V and 5 bases at J, with 10 bases between the two ends. The CDR3 totals 14 residues. Germline values: CDR1 LNHDA, CDR2 SQIVND (reference sequence). The CDR3 spells CASSIAVWLDTQYF. Written as DNA, the CDR3 is TGTGCCAGTAGTATAGCGGTTTGGCTAGATACGCAGTATTTT.

The chain couples TRBV28 to TRBJ2-7; maybe TRBD2 (5 bases). Germline V gives CDR1 MDHEN, CDR2 SYDVKM. The length of the CDR3 is 12 residues. The V end was cut by 8 bases, the J end by 0 bases, with 8 bases between. This chain's CDR3 is CASQRSSYEQYF. The CDR3 DNA reads TGTGCCAGCCAGCGGAGCTCCTACGAGCAGTACTTC.

The chain joins TRBV4-2 to TRBJ1-1; 7 bases agree with TRBD1. Looked up from germline, CDR1 is LGHNA and CDR2 is YNFKEQ. J gave up 3 bases and V 4 bases, and 23 bases lay outside the gene matches. This CDR3 region has 20 residues. CDR3 sequence reads: CASSPSPGQRVNMYYTEAFF. The CDR3 bases are TGTGCCAGCAGCCCGAGTCCGGGACAGAGAGTTAACATGTATTACACTGAAGCTTTCTTT.

The V call is TRBV18, the J call TRBJ2-7; TRBD2 matches 7 bases. The germline CDR1 and CDR2 sequences are KGHSH and LQKENI. J lost 2 bases, V lost 3 bases, and 7 bases had no gene match. The CDR3 is 15 residues long. The CDR3 here is CASSPSSGPTYEQYF. The CDR3 DNA sequence: TGTGCCAGCTCACCTTCTAGCGGCCCTACCTACGAGCAGTACTTC.

The gene calls are TRBV6-1 and TRBJ2-3, with a tentative D call TRBD1 (6 bases). CDR1 and CDR2 from the germline V gene are MNHNS and SASEGT. V gave up 6 bases and J gave up 3 bases, with 16 bases separating them. The CDR3 consists of 15 residues. CDR3 bases: TGTGCCAGCAGGGGCAGGGGCGAGGTGACAGATACGCAGTATTTT. This codes for CASRGRGEVTDTQYF.

In regard to this clone: A much larger clone differs from this one at a single base, so this may be a read error. V gene TRBV27 combines with J gene TRBJ2-1; 7 bases align to TRBD1. Losses at the gene ends were 5 bases for V and 12 bases for J; bases not matched to a gene: 10. The germline V gene has CDR1 MNHEY and CDR2 SMNVEV (reference sequence). This CDR3 has 13 amino acids. CDR3 residues: CASSPLDPGGQFF. DNA of the CDR3: TGTGCCAGCAGTCCCCTAGACCCAGGGGGGCAGTTCTTC.

The J gene is TRBJ2-3, the V gene TRBV7-2; D not resolved. The CDR3 runs 15 residues. V was trimmed by 0 bases and J by 2 bases, leaving 9 bases between them. Germline V gene data show CDR1 as SGHTA and CDR2 as FQGNSA. CDR3 residues: CASSLAGYPTDTQYF. CDR3 bases: TGTGCCAGCAGCTTAGCGGGATATCCCACAGATACGCAGTATTTT. Combining the CDR3 with reference TRBV7-2 and TRBJ2-3 gives the whole variable domain GAGVSQSPSNKVTEKGKDVELRCDPISGHTALYWYRQSLGQGLEFLIYFQGNSAPDKSGLPSDRFSAERTGGSVSTLTIQRTQQEDSAVYLCASSLAGYPTDTQYFGPGTRLTVL.

This clone was counted only a few times. The J gene is TRBJ1-5, the V gene TRBV6-1, with D hard to call. This CDR3 has 14 residues. Trimming cost V 9 bases and J 0 bases, with 12 bases left between them. CDR1 and CDR2 from the germline V gene are MNHNS and SASEGT. DNA of the CDR3: TGTGCCAGTGACGGACGGAATAGCAATCAGCCCCAGCATTTT. The encoded protein is CASDGRNSNQPQHF.

The V gene is TRBV11-2, the J gene TRBJ2-3, with D unresolved. CDR1 SGHAT and CDR2 FQNNGV come from the germline V gene. V was shortened by 1 base and J by 0 bases, with 8 bases between the two germline ends. CDR3 size: 15 residues. CDR3 bases: TGTGCCAGCAGCTTAGTCGGGCCTAGCACAGATACGCAGTATTTT. Translation gives CASSLVGPSTDTQYF.

The chain employs TRBV13 and TRBJ2-1, with D perhaps assigned TRBD1 or TRBD2 (5 bases each). CDR1 is PRHDT, CDR2 FYEKMQ, per germline (reference sequence). The CDR3 covers 17 residues. V lost 5 bases and J 2 bases, leaving 19 bases between the germline ends. As DNA, the CDR3 is TGTGCCAGCAGCCAGACCCTTCGAGCGGACACCTACAATGAGCAGTTCTTC. Translation: CASSQTLRADTYNEQFF.

Of note for this clone: This sample also contains other DNA sequences that code for the same CDR3. The chain combines TRBV18 with TRBJ2-3; D gene uncertain. Trimming removed 3 bases at V and 1 base at J, with 5 bases between. Looked up from germline, CDR1 is KGHSH and CDR2 is LQKENI. The CDR3 has 13 amino acids. CDR3 coding DNA: TGTGCCAGCTCACCCAGCGGCACAGATACGCAGTATTTT. Its translation is CASSPSGTDTQYF.

The chain carries TRBV5-5 and TRBJ2-5; 9 bases agree with TRBD1. Germline CDR1 and CDR2: SGHKS and YYEKEE (reference sequence). J lost 5 bases, V lost 4 bases, and 6 bases had no gene match. This CDR3 contains 14 residues. CDR3 amino acids: CASSPTDRGETQYF. The CDR3 nucleotides are TGTGCCAGCAGCCCCACGGACAGGGGTGAGACCCAGTACTTC.

V gene TRBV6-4 combines with J gene TRBJ2-1, with 8 bases lining up with TRBD2. Germline V gene sequence: CDR1 MRHNA, CDR2 SNTAGT. With V trimmed by 2 bases and J by 3 bases, 3 bases remained unmatched. The length of the CDR3 is 15 residues. The CDR3 bases are TGTGCCAGCAGTGACACAAGCGGGGGCTACAATGAGCAGTTCTTC. Translation: CASSDTSGGYNEQFF.

This clone has more than one count but fewer than ten. The rearrangement links TRBV5-6 to TRBJ1-3; no reliable D call. The CDR3 totals 14 residues. Germline-derived CDR1 and CDR2 are SGHDT and YYEEEE. V shed 0 bases and J shed 9 bases, with 13 bases lying between them. The CDR3 sequence is CASSLGPLAGTIYF. CDR3 nucleotide sequence: TGTGCCAGCAGCTTGGGACCTCTAGCGGGCACCATATATTTT.

The chain couples TRBV5-1 to TRBJ2-3, with 9 bases matching TRBD2. The CDR3 contains 19 residues. V shed 1 base, J shed 5 bases, and the junction held 17 bases outside the gene matches. Germline V CDR1 and CDR2: SGHRS, YFSETQ. CDR3 region: CASSLLLAGTVVTGDTQYF. CDR3 in DNA: TGCGCCAGCAGCTTGCTGCTAGCGGGAACTGTCGTAACCGGAGATACGCAGTATTTT.

This rearrangement joins TRBV15 to TRBJ2-7, with D maybe TRBD2 (5 bases). CDR1 and CDR2 (germline): LNHNV, YYDKDF (reference sequence). V lost 0 bases and J 5 bases, leaving 8 bases between the germline ends. The CDR3 covers 13 residues. CDR3 loop: CATSRDYGNEQYF. CDR3 nucleotides: TGTGCCACCAGCAGAGATTACGGGAACGAGCAGTACTTC.